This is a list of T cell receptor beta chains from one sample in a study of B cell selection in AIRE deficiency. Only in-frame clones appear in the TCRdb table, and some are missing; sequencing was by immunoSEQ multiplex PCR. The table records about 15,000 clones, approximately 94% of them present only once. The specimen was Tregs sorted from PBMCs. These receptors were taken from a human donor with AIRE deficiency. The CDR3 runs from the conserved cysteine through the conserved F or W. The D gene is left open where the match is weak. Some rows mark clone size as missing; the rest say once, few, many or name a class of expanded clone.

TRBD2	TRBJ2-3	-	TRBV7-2	TGTGCCAGCAGCTTAGCCCCCCTAGCGGGAGTGTCGGATACGCAGTATTTT	CASSLAPLAGVSDTQYF
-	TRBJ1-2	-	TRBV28	TGTGCCAGCAGTTTATATCTCGGAAGGGCCTATGGCTACACCTTC	CASSLYLGRAYGYTF
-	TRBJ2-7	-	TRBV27	TGTGCCAGCAGTACCCGACCCCAGGCTGGCTACGAGCAGTACTTC	CASSTRPQAGYEQYF
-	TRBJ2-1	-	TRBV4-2	TGTGCCAGCAGCCAAGAACGCAATGAGCAGTTCTTC	CASSQERNEQFF
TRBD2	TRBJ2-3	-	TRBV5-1	TGCGCCAGCAGTCAATTAGCGGGGATAGTGGATACGCAGTATTTT	CASSQLAGIVDTQYF
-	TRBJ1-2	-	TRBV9	TGTGCCAGCAGCACCAGACACCTACTTCGTGGCTACACCTTC	CASSTRHLLRGYTF
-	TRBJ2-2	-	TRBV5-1	TGCGCCAGCAGCGTAGGGACCTCGGGTTTCACCGGGGAGCTGTTTTTT	CASSVGTSGFTGELFF
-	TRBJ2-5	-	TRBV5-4	TGTGCCAGCAGCCCGGGACCGCCGAGGGAGACCCAGTACTTC	CASSPGPPRETQYF
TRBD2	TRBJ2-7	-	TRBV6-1	TGTGCCAGCAGGCCTAGCGGGTACAACGAGCAGTACTTC	CASRPSGYNEQYF
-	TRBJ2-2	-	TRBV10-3	TGTGCCATCAGTGAATCAGTATGGAACACCGGGGAGCTGTTTTTT	CAISESVWNTGELFF
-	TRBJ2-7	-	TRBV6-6	TGTGCCAGCAGTTACTCGAGCCAGACTAGTGAGCAGTACTTC	CASSYSSQTSEQYF
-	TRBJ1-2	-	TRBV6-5	TGTGCCAGCAGTAGCCTGGCGGGCCGGAGTTATGGCTACACCTTC	CASSSLAGRSYGYTF
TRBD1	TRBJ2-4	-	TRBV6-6	TGTGCCAGCAGTTACGTAGACAGGGGTTCAACCATTCAGTACTTC	CASSYVDRGSTIQYF
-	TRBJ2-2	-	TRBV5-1	TGCGCCAGCAGTTATCCCATCGGCCCCTACCCCACCGGGGAGCTGTTTTTT	CASSYPIGPYPTGELFF
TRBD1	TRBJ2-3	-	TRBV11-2	TGTGCCAGCAGCTTAGTGACAGGGAAGGCAGATACGCAGTATTTT	CASSLVTGKADTQYF
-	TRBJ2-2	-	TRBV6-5	TGTGCCAGCAGTTACGACAGGTTCGCGAACACCGGGGAGCTGTTTTTT	CASSYDRFANTGELFF
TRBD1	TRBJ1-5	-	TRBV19	TGTGCCAGTACCTTTGGGACAGGGCGAGGGAATAGCAATCAGCCCCAGCATTTT	CASTFGTGRGNSNQPQHF
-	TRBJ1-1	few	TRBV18	TGTGCCAGCTCACCAGAAGGGAGAACTGAAGCTTTCTTT	CASSPEGRTEAFF
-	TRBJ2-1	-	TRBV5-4	TGTGCCAGCAGCCGTGGGACTTCGTTCGTGCATGAGCAGTTCTTC	CASSRGTSFVHEQFF
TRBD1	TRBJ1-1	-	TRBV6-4	TGTGCCAGCAGTGATAGGGACAGGGGATTGAACACTGAAGCTTTCTTT	CASSDRDRGLNTEAFF